This T cell receptor (beta chain) was recovered during a study of identical twins. TCRdb analysed the 5' RACE reads with MiXCR anew, one entry per CDR3 protein. This repertoire shows roughly 1,500,000 distinct CDR3 sequences, roughly a third found once; its top ten account for about 0.3%. Donors were all healthy Caucasians. Only a few counts were recorded for this clonotype. Its target is not known. V was shortened by 4 bases and J by 5 bases, with 15 bases between the two germline ends. The CDR3 is 14 residues long. The V gene's germline CDR1 is DFQATT and CDR2 SNEGSKA (reference sequence). Overall study findings and caveats: Researchers reported weaker excess twin sharing in beta out-of-frame sequences.

V usage is TRBV20-1 and J usage is TRBJ1-5, with D possibly being TRBD1 (6 bases). This TCR derives from a newborn girl in good health. Input material: cord blood. CDR3 nucleotide sequence: TGCAGTGCTACCCCCGGACAGTATGATCAGCCCCAGCATTTT. It yields the protein CSATPGQYDQPQHF.